This T cell receptor beta chain was documented in a study of T cell repertoires in cytomegalovirus infection. On the study more broadly: Indications of both CMV infection and matching HLA type were provided by public TCR beta signatures. Study-wide points: There were carriers of CMV plus the relevant HLA, and cumulative public TCR beta family frequency identified them.

This clonotype has more than one count but fewer than ten. The target antigen is unknown. TCRdb reanalysed the reads using MiXCR and keeps one entry per CDR3 protein. The sample has more than 300,000 distinct CDR3 sequences, 34% seen once; the top ten hold approximately 13%. Germline CDR1 and CDR2: SGHTA and FQGNSA. Losses at the gene ends were 6 bases for V and 1 base for J; bases not matched to a gene: 16. The CDR3 contains 19 residues. This sequence joins TRBV7-2 and TRBJ2-2; TRBD2 matches at 8 bases. This receptor was taken from a human donor in good health (CMV status not recorded). Some clones in this sample may be carry-over from other donors' samples. The sample was cultured PBMCs, taken from culture after CMV antigen stimulation. CDR3 loop: CASRLRSGGPSGNTGELFF. Written as DNA, the CDR3 is TGTGCCAGCAGACTCAGGTCGGGAGGGCCATCAGGGAACACCGGGGAGCTGTTTTTT.